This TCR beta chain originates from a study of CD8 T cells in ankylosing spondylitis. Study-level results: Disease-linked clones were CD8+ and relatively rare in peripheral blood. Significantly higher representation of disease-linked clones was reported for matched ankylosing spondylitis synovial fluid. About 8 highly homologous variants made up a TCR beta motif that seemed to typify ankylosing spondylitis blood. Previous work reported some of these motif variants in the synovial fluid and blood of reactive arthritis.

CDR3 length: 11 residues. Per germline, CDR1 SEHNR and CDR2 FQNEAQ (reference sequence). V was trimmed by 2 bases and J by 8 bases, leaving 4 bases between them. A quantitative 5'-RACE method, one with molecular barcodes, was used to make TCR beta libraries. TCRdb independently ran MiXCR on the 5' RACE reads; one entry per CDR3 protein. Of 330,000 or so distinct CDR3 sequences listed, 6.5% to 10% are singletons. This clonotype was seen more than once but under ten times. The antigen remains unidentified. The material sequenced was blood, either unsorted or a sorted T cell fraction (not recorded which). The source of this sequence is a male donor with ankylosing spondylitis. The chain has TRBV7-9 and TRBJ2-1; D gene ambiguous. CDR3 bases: TGTGCCAGCAGCTTAACTCATGAGCAGTTCTTC. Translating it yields CASSLTHEQFF.